These 14 T cell receptor beta chains share one sample of origin, sequenced in a study of blood T cell repertoires in COVID-19. Only in-frame clones appear in the TCRdb table, and some are missing; sequencing was by immunoSEQ multiplex PCR. The sample shows under 300,000 clones, about 88% of them seen only once. Sequencing input: PBMCs or T cells enriched from blood (not recorded which). The origin of the receptors is a woman aged 50 to 60 who had been exposed to COVID-19.

The chain employs TRBV10-1 and TRBJ1-3; no clear D gene. The ends were cut back, 9 bases at V and 2 bases at J, with 17 bases in the middle. The CDR3 covers 15 residues. Germline V gene sequence: CDR1 WNHNN, CDR2 SYGVQD (reference sequence). This chain's CDR3 is CAREGLGFPGNTIYF. The CDR3 DNA reads TGCGCCAGGGAAGGCCTAGGATTCCCTGGAAACACCATATATTTT.

The chain carries TRBV19 and TRBJ2-3, with TRBD1 matching 9 bases. V shed 4 bases and J 5 bases; nucleotides not matched to a gene: 7. The CDR3 extends over 15 amino acids. Per the germline V gene, CDR1 is LNHDA and CDR2 is SQIVND (reference sequence). The CDR3 loop reads CASSTARQGGDTQYF. CDR3 nucleotides: TGTGCCAGTAGTACGGCCCGACAGGGGGGAGATACGCAGTATTTT.

This clone showed up just a few times. Given a much more abundant clone one base away, this may be a read error. The same CDR3 arises from other DNA sequences in this sample as well. V is TRBV7-2 and J is TRBJ1-1; no firm D call. The germline CDR1 and CDR2 sequences are SGHTA and FQGNSA. Trimming shortened V by 2 bases and J by 2 bases, and 3 bases separated the two germline ends. The CDR3 extends over 12 amino acids. This CDR3 is CASSLQNTEAFF. In DNA, the CDR3 is TGTGCCAGCAGCTTACAAAACACTGAAGCTTTCTTT.

This clone was counted a single time. The CDR3 DNA reads as TGTGCCAGTAGTCCAGGGGGCCCGCAGGGAGGGCAGTTCTTC. This translates into CASSPGGPQGGQFF. The chain is built from TRBV19 and TRBJ2-1, with TRBD1 matching 8 bases. The CDR3 is made up of 14 amino acids. Germline-derived CDR1 and CDR2 are LNHDA and SQIVND (reference sequence). V was clipped by 5 bases and J by 12 bases; unmatched bases: 12.

This chain uses TRBV3-1 (or the pseudogene TRBV3-2) with TRBJ2-5, with a weak D call TRBD2 (6 bases). CDR3 length: 14 amino acids. The germline CDR1 and CDR2 sequences are LGHDT and YNNKEL (reference sequence). Trimming took off 2 bases at V and 5 bases at J, with 12 bases between the two ends. The CDR3 nucleotides read TGTGCCAGCAGCCAAAGGCTAGCGTCCGAGACCCAGTACTTC. It specifies CASSQRLASETQYF.

CDR3 DNA: TGTGCCAGCAAAGGGGACAGAATAGGAACTGAAGCTTTCTTT. Encoded protein: CASKGDRIGTEAFF. The J gene is TRBJ1-1, the V gene TRBV2; 7 bases align to TRBD1. CDR3 length: 14 residues. Germline CDR1 reads SNHLY; CDR2 reads FYNNEI. V trimming: 7 bases; J trimming: 5 bases; junction bases outside the gene matches: 10.

The V and J genes are TRBV27 and TRBJ1-1; 8 nucleotides align to TRBD1. Germline CDR1 reads MNHEY; CDR2 reads SMNVEV (reference sequence). Losses at the gene ends were 5 bases for V and 4 bases for J; bases not matched to a gene: 9. The CDR3 consists of 15 residues. CDR3 sequence (DNA): TGTGCCAGCAGTCCCTTCCAGGGGGCCGTCACTGAAGCTTTCTTT. Translating it yields CASSPFQGAVTEAFF.

This chain uses TRBV12-3 or TRBV12-4 with TRBJ1-2, with 11 bases that match TRBD1. This CDR3 has 13 residues. V shed 5 bases and J 10 bases; nucleotides not matched to a gene: 6. The CDR3 coding sequence is TGTGCCAGCAGTCCCCGGGACAGGGGGTCCTACACCTTC. Protein: CASSPRDRGSYTF.

The chain is built from TRBV5-4 and TRBJ2-3, with D unresolved. V was shortened by 1 base and J by 4 bases, with 10 bases between the two germline ends. Germline-derived CDR1 and CDR2 are SGHNT and YYREEE (reference sequence). The CDR3 is 14 amino acids. CDR3 in DNA: TGTGCCAGCAGCTTGTCGGTAGCCCCAGATACGCAGTATTTT. This gives the protein CASSLSVAPDTQYF.

This chain uses TRBV7-9 with TRBJ2-3, with 11 bases fitting TRBD2. Germline assignment: CDR1 SEHNR and CDR2 FQNEAQ (reference sequence). The trim removed 1 base at V and 6 bases at J, leaving 6 bases unmatched. The length of the CDR3 is 16 residues. CDR3 sequence: CASSLELAGGPDTQYF. CDR3 DNA: TGTGCCAGCAGCTTAGAGTTAGCGGGGGGGCCCGATACGCAGTATTTT.

The genes are TRBV5-4 and TRBJ1-1, with 9 nucleotides matching TRBD1. The CDR3 is 16 residues long. Germline V gene sequence: CDR1 SGHNT, CDR2 YYREEE (reference sequence). V shed 4 bases and J 0 bases; nucleotides not matched to a gene: 7. CDR3 protein: CASSHLRQGVNTEAFF. As DNA, the CDR3 is TGTGCCAGCAGCCATCTACGACAGGGGGTGAACACTGAAGCTTTCTTT.

The chain has TRBV24-1 and TRBJ1-2; 12 bases line up with TRBD1. V trimming: 12 bases; J trimming: 2 bases; junction bases outside the gene matches: 9. This CDR3 region has 15 residues. Germline V gives CDR1 KGHDR, CDR2 SFDVKD. The chain's CDR3 is CAFRDRGLRNYGYTF. Written as DNA, the CDR3 is TGTGCCTTCCGGGACAGGGGGCTCCGCAACTATGGCTACACCTTC.

The rearrangement uses TRBV28 and TRBJ2-5; 7 bases are a match to TRBD1. Trimming removed 4 bases from V and 5 bases from J; junction bases left unmatched: 4. Germline lookup yields CDR1 MDHEN and CDR2 SYDVKM. This CDR3 is 13 amino acids long. The CDR3 loop reads CASSYRGGETQYF. The CDR3 DNA reads TGTGCCAGCAGTTACAGGGGCGGGGAGACCCAGTACTTC.

This clone has just one count. The chain couples TRBV27 to TRBJ1-2, with D perhaps TRBD1 (5 bases). This CDR3 is 13 amino acids long. V lost 5 bases, J lost 4 bases, and 11 bases lay in between. The V gene's germline CDR1 is MNHEY and CDR2 SMNVEV (reference sequence). This chain's CDR3 is CASSRDRAYGYTF. CDR3 nucleotides: TGTGCCAGCAGTCGAGACAGAGCCTATGGCTACACCTTC.